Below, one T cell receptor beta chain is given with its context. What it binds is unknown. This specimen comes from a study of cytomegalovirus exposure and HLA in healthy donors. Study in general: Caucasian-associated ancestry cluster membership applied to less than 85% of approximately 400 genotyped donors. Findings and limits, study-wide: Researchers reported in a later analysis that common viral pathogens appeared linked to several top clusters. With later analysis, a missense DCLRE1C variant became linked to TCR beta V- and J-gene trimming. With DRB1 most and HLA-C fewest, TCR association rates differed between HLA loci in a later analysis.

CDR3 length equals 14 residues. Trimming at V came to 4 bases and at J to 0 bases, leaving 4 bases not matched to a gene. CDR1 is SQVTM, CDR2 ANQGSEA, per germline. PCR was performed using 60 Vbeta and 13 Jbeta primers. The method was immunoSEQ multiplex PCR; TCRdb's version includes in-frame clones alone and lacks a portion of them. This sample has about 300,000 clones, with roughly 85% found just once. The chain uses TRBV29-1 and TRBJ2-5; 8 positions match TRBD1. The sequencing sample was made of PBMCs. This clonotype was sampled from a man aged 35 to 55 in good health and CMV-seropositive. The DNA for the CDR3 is TGCAGCGTTGTGAGGACAGGGTACCAAGAGACCCAGTACTTC. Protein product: CSVVRTGYQETQYF.